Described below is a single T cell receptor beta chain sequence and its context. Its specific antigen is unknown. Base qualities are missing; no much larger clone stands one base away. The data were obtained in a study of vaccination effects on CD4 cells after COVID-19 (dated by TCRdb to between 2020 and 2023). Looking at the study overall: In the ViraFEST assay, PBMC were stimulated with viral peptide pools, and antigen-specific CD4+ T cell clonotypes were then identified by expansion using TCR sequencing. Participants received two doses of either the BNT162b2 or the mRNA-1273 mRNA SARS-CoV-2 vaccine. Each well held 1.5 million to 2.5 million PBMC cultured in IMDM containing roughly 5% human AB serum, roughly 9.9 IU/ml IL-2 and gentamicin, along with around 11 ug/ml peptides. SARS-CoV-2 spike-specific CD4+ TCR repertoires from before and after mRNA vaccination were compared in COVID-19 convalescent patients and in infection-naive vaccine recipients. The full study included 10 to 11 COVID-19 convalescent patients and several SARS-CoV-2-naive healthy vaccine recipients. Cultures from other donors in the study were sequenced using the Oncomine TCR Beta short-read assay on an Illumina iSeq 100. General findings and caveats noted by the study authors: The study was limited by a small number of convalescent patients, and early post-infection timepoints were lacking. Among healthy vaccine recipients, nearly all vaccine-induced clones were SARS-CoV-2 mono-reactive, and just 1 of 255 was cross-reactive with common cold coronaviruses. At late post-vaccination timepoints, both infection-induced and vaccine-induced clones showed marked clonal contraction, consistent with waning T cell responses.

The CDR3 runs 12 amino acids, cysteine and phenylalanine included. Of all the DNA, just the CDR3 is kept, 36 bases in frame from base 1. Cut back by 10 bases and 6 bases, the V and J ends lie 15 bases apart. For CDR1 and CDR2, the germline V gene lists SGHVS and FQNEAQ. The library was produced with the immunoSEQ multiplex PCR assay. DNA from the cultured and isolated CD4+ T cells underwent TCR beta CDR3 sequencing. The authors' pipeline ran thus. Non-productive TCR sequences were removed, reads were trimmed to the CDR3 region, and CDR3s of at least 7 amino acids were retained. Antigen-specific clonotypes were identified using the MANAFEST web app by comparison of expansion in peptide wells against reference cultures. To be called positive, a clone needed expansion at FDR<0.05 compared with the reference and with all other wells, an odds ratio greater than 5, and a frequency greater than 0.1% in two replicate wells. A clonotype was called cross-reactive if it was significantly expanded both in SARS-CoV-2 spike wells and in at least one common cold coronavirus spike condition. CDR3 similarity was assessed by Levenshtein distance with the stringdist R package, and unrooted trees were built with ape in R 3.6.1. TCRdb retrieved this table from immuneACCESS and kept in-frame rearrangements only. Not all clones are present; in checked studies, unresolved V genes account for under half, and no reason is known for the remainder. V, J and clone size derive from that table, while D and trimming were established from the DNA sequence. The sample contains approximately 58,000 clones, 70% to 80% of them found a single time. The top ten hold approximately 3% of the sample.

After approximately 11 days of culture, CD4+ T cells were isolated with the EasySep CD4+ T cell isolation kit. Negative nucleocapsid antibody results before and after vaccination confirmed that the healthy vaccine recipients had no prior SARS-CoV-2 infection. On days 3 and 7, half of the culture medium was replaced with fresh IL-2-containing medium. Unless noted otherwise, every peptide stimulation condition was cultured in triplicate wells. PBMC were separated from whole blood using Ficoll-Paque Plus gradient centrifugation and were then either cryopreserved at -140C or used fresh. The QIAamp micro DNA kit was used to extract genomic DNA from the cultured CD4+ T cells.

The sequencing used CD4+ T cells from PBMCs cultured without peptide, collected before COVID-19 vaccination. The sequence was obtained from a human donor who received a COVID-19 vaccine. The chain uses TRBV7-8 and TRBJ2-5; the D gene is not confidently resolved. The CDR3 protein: CAIRSDVKTQYF. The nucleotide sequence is TGTGCCATCAGAAGTGATGTGAAGACCCAGTACTTC. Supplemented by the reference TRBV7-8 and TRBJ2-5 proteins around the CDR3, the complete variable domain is GAGVSQSPRYKVAKRGQDVALRCDPISGHVSLFWYQQALGQGPEFLTYFQNEAQLDKSGLPSDRFFAERPEGSVSTLKIQRTQQEDSAVYLCAIRSDVKTQYFGPGTRLLVL.